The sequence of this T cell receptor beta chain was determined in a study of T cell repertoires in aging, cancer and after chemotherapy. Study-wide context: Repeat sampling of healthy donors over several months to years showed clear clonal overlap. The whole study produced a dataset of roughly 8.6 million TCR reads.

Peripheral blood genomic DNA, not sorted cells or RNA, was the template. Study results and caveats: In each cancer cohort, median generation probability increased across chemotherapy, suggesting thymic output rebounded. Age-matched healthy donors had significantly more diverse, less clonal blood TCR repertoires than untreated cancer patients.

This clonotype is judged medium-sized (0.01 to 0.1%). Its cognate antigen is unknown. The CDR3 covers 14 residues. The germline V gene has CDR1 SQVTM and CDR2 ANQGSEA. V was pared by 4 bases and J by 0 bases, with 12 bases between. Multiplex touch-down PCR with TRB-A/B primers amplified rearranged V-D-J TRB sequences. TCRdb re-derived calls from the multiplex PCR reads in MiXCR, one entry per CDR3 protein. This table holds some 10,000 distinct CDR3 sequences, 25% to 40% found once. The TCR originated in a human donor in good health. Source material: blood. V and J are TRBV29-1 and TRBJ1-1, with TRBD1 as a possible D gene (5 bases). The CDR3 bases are TGCAGCGTTGGCCAACAGGCTGTGAACACTGAAGCTTTCTTT. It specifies CSVGQQAVNTEAFF. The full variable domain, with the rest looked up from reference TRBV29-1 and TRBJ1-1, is SAVISQKPSRDICQRGTSLTIQCQVDSQVTMMFWYRQQPGQSLTLIATANQGSEATYESGFVIDKFPISRPNLTFSTLTVSNMSPEDSSIYLCSVGQQAVNTEAFFGQGTRLTVV.